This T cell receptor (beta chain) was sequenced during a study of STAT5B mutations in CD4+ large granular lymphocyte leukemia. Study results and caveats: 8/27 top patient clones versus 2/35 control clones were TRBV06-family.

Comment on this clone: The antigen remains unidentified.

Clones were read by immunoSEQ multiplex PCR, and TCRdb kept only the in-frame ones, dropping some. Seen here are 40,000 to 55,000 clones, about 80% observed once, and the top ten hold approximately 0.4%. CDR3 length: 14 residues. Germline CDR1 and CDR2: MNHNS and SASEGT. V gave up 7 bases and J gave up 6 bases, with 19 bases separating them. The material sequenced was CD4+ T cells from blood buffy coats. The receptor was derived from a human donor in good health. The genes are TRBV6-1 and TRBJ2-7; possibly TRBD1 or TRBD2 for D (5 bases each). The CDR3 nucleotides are TGTGCCAGCAAAGGGGACGGCTTAGGGTCCGAGCAGTACTTC. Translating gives CASKGDGLGSEQYF.